This T cell receptor beta chain comes out of a study of technical replicates of blood from several donors. Assay used: immunoSEQ multiplex PCR; TCRdb lists only in-frame clones, some missing. Of about 81,000 clones in the sample, 90% to 97% were seen once. Germline V gene lookup returns CDR1 SGHAT and CDR2 FQNNGV. The CDR3 loop spans 13 amino acids. V was pared by 5 bases and J by 5 bases, with 6 bases of the junction left unmatched. The sample consisted of T cells isolated from PBMCs. V is TRBV11-2 and J is TRBJ2-7, with 7 bases fitting TRBD1. The TCR sequence derives from a human donor in good health. CDR3 nucleotides: TGTGCCAGCAGCCTGACAGGGACCCACGAGCAGTACTTC. It is translated as CASSLTGTHEQYF.